Listed here are 14 T cell receptor beta chains from one sample, sequenced in a study of control samples from healthy donors and cancer patients. Profiled with immunoSEQ multiplex PCR; TCRdb holds only in-frame clones, not every one. Among some 100,000 clones, around nine tenths were seen once, and the ten largest hold 7.8%. The sequenced material came from blood. The receptors were gathered from a man aged 25 to 40 in good health.

This clone was seen once. The chain recombines TRBV24-1 with TRBJ2-3, with D hard to call. The length of the CDR3 is 14 residues. Trimming removed 5 bases at V and 1 base at J, with 9 bases between. Germline V gives CDR1 KGHDR, CDR2 SFDVKD. DNA of the CDR3: TGTGCCACCAGTGCAGAAGCCCGCACAGATACGCAGTATTTT. Its protein product is CATSAEARTDTQYF.

The rearrangement uses TRBV7-8 and TRBJ2-2; D is ambiguous. The CDR3 runs 15 residues. CDR1 and CDR2 (germline): SGHVS, FQNEAQ. Trimming removed 5 bases from V and 0 bases from J, with 10 bases in between. This chain's CDR3 is CASSPSMSNTGELFF. The CDR3 DNA sequence: TGTGCCAGCAGCCCCAGCATGTCGAACACCGGGGAGCTGTTTTTT.

This chain connects TRBV28 to TRBJ2-3, with 8 bases lining up with TRBD2. The ends lost 3 bases at V and 4 bases at J; junction bases unmatched: 6. Germline CDR1 MDHEN, CDR2 SYDVKM. The length of the CDR3 is 15 residues. The CDR3 is CASSFQAGDADTQYF. For the CDR3, the DNA is TGTGCCAGCAGTTTTCAAGCGGGAGATGCAGATACGCAGTATTTT.

The chain has TRBV21-1 and TRBJ2-5. TRBV21-1 is assigned pseudogene status. The CDR3 has 14 amino acids. The CDR3 bases are TGTGCCAGCAGCAAAGCGTGGGGGCAAGAGACCCAGTACTTC. It is translated as CASSKAWGQETQYF.

In nucleotides, the CDR3 is TGTGCCAGCAGTCCAGTCCGAGCCGGGACTTCCAACTATGGCTACACCTTC. Its translation is CASSPVRAGTSNYGYTF. The chain joins TRBV27 to TRBJ1-2; possible D gene TRBD1, 5 bases. V was pared by 5 bases and J by 2 bases, with 21 bases between. CDR1 and CDR2 from the germline V gene are MNHEY and SMNVEV (reference sequence). The CDR3 is 17 amino acids.

V gene TRBV6-5 combines with J gene TRBJ2-2, with a possible D match to TRBD1 (5 bases). Germline-derived CDR1 and CDR2 are MNHEY and SVGAGI. The CDR3 length is 12 residues. Deletions cut 7 bases from V and 5 bases from J, with 8 bases between. CDR3 region: CASTKGTGELFF. Written as DNA, the CDR3 is TGTGCCAGCACTAAGGGGACCGGGGAGCTGTTTTTT.

The count of this clone is one. This sequence joins TRBV19 and TRBJ2-7, with a tentative D call TRBD1 (6 bases). Deletions cut 5 bases from V and 9 bases from J, with 14 bases between. Germline CDR1 reads LNHDA; CDR2 reads SQIVND (reference sequence). This CDR3 comprises 12 residues. For the CDR3, the DNA is TGTGCCAGTAGTCCCAAAGGGGGTCGGCAGTACTTC. This translates into CASSPKGGRQYF.

V gene TRBV11-2 combines with J gene TRBJ2-5; tentative D call: TRBD2 (6 bases). CDR1 and CDR2 (germline): SGHAT, FQNNGV. V was cut by 0 bases and J by 5 bases, with 13 bases left in between. This CDR3 comprises 15 residues. CDR3 region: CASSLDRTMRETQYF. The CDR3 DNA reads as TGTGCCAGCAGCTTAGATCGGACTATGCGGGAGACCCAGTACTTC.

The chain couples TRBV6-5 to TRBJ1-2; TRBD1 agrees at 7 bases. In germline, CDR1 is MNHEY, CDR2 SVGAGI. Trimming at V came to 6 bases and at J to 2 bases, leaving 3 bases not matched to a gene. CDR3 length: 13 residues. The CDR3 spells CASRGTANYGYTF. The CDR3 DNA follows: TGTGCCAGCAGGGGGACAGCCAACTATGGCTACACCTTC.

This chain links TRBV19 with TRBJ2-7; D is undetermined. This CDR3 region has 13 residues. Germline lookup yields CDR1 LNHDA and CDR2 SQIVND (reference sequence). V was cut by 0 bases and J by 6 bases, with 9 bases left in between. DNA for the CDR3: TGTGCCAGTAGTATAGACATTCTAGGCGAGCAGTACTTC. It is translated as CASSIDILGEQYF.

The chain is built from TRBV7-8 and TRBJ1-6; D is perhaps TRBD1 (5 bases). The CDR3 is 16 residues long. In germline, CDR1 is SGHVS, CDR2 FQNEAQ. Trimming left V 5 bases short and J 0 bases short, with 11 bases between. The CDR3 nucleotides read TGTGCCAGCAGCCGACAGTCCGGCTCCTATAATTCACCCCTCCACTTT. It yields the protein CASSRQSGSYNSPLHF.

The chain is built from TRBV28 and TRBJ1-5; D may be TRBD1 (5 bases). V lost 3 bases and J 0 bases, leaving 15 bases between the germline ends. CDR3 length equals 17 residues. CDR1 is MDHEN and CDR2 is SYDVKM in the germline V gene. The CDR3 DNA sequence: TGTGCCAGCAGTTTTCATGAGGGACTAAATAGCAATCAGCCCCAGCATTTT. Protein product: CASSFHEGLNSNQPQHF.

The V call is TRBV6-5, the J call TRBJ1-2; D is uncertain. The ends were cut back, 0 bases at V and 3 bases at J, with 8 bases in the middle. Germline CDR1 is MNHEY and CDR2 is SVGAGI. CDR3 length equals 14 residues. CDR3 in amino acids: CASSYSHNYYGYTF. CDR3 sequence (DNA): TGTGCCAGCAGTTACTCGCACAACTACTATGGCTACACCTTC.

V gene TRBV11-2 combines with J gene TRBJ2-2, with 7 nucleotides matching TRBD2. Unmatched junction bases numbered 7, after V lost 8 bases and J lost 1 base. The CDR3 runs 15 residues. From germline, CDR1 is SGHAT and CDR2 FQNNGV. CDR3 sequence (DNA): TGTGCCAGCGGTAGCCTAGCGGAGAACACCGGGGAGCTGTTTTTT. This encodes CASGSLAENTGELFF.